The 19 T cell receptor beta chains listed next were all sequenced from one sample in a study of T cells after yellow fever vaccination. MiXCR was run by TCRdb on the 5' RACE reads, yielding one entry per CDR3 protein. The data hold about 580,000 distinct CDR3 sequences, with around 17% observed a single time. The source was PBMCs, collected 4 to 5 days after the first yellow fever vaccination. These receptors were obtained from a man between 18 and 29 years old who received the YFV17D yellow fever vaccine.

This clonotype was seen a few times. CDR3 residues: CASSWGVEGISEQYV. The CDR3, as DNA: TGCGCCAGCAGCTGGGGGGTGGAGGGTATCTCCGAGCAGTACGTC. The V and J genes are TRBV5-1 and TRBJ2-7; tentative D call: TRBD2 (6 bases). Trimming pared 3 bases from V and 6 bases from J, leaving 19 bases between. CDR1 SGHRS and CDR2 YFSETQ come from the germline V gene. This CDR3 spans 15 amino acids.

This clonotype was counted between two and nine times. The chain combines TRBV5-1 with TRBJ1-5, with a weak D call TRBD1 (6 bases). CDR1 is SGHRS and CDR2 is YFSETQ in the germline V gene. Trimming left V 4 bases short and J 7 bases short, with 18 bases between. The CDR3 contains 15 residues. The CDR3 coding sequence is TGCGCCAGCAGCCCATCGGGGGGCGTCCCCCAGCCCCAGCATTTT. Translated, it gives CASSPSGGVPQPQHF.

The chain recombines TRBV12-3 or TRBV12-4 with TRBJ1-2, with 8 bases fitting TRBD1. The CDR3 runs 13 residues. With 6 bases clipped from V and 6 bases from J, the junction kept 6 bases outside the gene matches. This CDR3 is CASSLDRVDGYTF. In DNA, the CDR3 is TGTGCCAGCAGCCTGGACAGGGTGGATGGCTACACCTTC.

This clonotype showed up many times. The gene calls are TRBV12-3 or TRBV12-4 and TRBJ2-7; 7 bases map to TRBD1. Trimming removed 7 bases from V and 3 bases from J; junction bases left unmatched: 9. The CDR3 consists of 14 residues. The CDR3 DNA follows: TGTGCCAGCAATTTCCAGGGGACAGTCTACGAGCAGTACTTC. Translated, it gives CASNFQGTVYEQYF.

V and J are TRBV7-2 and TRBJ2-3; D is possibly TRBD1 (5 bases). The V gene lost 3 bases and the J gene lost 2 bases, with 15 bases spanning the gap. Germline CDR1 SGHTA, CDR2 FQGNSA. The CDR3 is 16 amino acids. The CDR3 here is CASSFTPRQHTDTQYF. CDR3 DNA: TGTGCCAGCAGCTTTACCCCCCGACAGCACACAGATACGCAGTATTTT. The variable domain in full, with the rest retrieved from reference TRBV7-2 and TRBJ2-3, is GAGVSQSPSNKVTEKGKDVELRCDPISGHTALYWYRQSLGQGLEFLIYFQGNSAPDKSGLPSDRFSAERTGGSVSTLTIQRTQQEDSAVYLCASSFTPRQHTDTQYFGPGTRLTVL.

This clonotype was detected only once. This sequence joins TRBV6-1 and TRBJ1-4; possible D gene TRBD1, 6 bases. V shed 7 bases and J shed 8 bases, with 17 bases lying between them. This CDR3 comprises 14 residues. Germline CDR1 reads MNHNS; CDR2 reads SASEGT. This CDR3 reads CASTSAGVDEKLFF. In nucleotides, the CDR3 is TGTGCCAGCACATCCGCAGGGGTAGACGAAAAACTGTTTTTT.

The chain has TRBV7-2 and TRBJ1-3; D call uncertain. Per germline, CDR1 SGHTA and CDR2 FQGNSA. Between the trimmed V and J ends, which lost 2 bases and 11 bases, there was a span of 19 bases. The CDR3 runs to 15 residues. The CDR3 loop is CASSLQDLQQEAIYF. The CDR3 nucleotides read TGTGCCAGCAGCTTACAGGACCTCCAGCAAGAGGCCATATATTTT.

This rearrangement joins TRBV7-3 to TRBJ2-4; no clear D gene. The CDR3 spans 14 residues. CDR1 is SGHTA, CDR2 FQGTGA, per germline. Trimming removed 5 bases from V and 0 bases from J, with 8 bases in between. CDR3 residues: CASSVQIAKNIQYF. CDR3 nucleotides: TGTGCCAGCAGCGTTCAGATAGCCAAAAACATTCAGTACTTC.

The sample holds a few counts of this clonotype. The chain has TRBV6-4 and TRBJ1-2, with D perhaps matching TRBD1 (6 bases). This CDR3 spans 14 amino acids. Germline V gene data show CDR1 as MRHNA and CDR2 as SNTAGT. Trimming took off 3 bases at V and 4 bases at J, with 12 bases between the two ends. The CDR3 sequence is CASSDSPDSYGYTF. As DNA, the CDR3 is TGTGCCAGCAGTGATTCCCCGGACAGCTATGGCTACACCTTC.

This clonotype was counted between two and nine times. This sequence joins TRBV12-3 or TRBV12-4 and TRBJ2-5, with a possible D match to TRBD2 (5 bases). V shed 1 base and J shed 3 bases, with 9 bases lying between them. CDR3 length equals 14 residues. The CDR3 loop is CASSLVWGEETQYF. The DNA of the CDR3 is TGTGCCAGCAGTTTAGTTTGGGGAGAAGAGACCCAGTACTTC.

This clonotype was seen more than once but under ten times. V and J are TRBV7-8 and TRBJ2-5; 7 nucleotides line up with TRBD2. CDR3 size: 13 residues. V lost 5 bases to trimming and J lost 6 bases; unmatched junction nucleotides: 6. Germline CDR1 and CDR2: SGHVS and FQNEAQ. The CDR3 region is CASSLGGGKTQYF. For the CDR3, the DNA is TGTGCCAGCAGCCTGGGGGGGGGGAAGACCCAGTACTTC.

The V and J genes are TRBV20-1 and TRBJ1-2; D perhaps matches TRBD1 (5 bases). Germline CDR1 DFQATT, CDR2 SNEGSKA (reference sequence). CDR3 length: 15 amino acids. V gave up 3 bases and J gave up 14 bases, with 28 bases separating them. CDR3 nucleotide sequence: TGCAGTGCTAGTCCACGGGACGGACCGCGTTATGTGGGGACCTTC. Residues: CSASPRDGPRYVGTF.

The table lists this clonotype with many counts. CDR3 bases: TGTGCCAGCAGTCCAACAGGAGCCGTAACTAGCACAGATACGCAGTATTTT. Translated: CASSPTGAVTSTDTQYF. This rearrangement joins TRBV6-1 to TRBJ2-3; maybe TRBD1 (5 bases). The CDR3 spans 17 residues. The V gene lost 5 bases and the J gene lost 0 bases, with 18 bases spanning the gap. Germline CDR1 is MNHNS and CDR2 is SASEGT.

This clonotype was found many times. The gene calls are TRBV12-3 or TRBV12-4 and TRBJ1-1; TRBD1 might be the D (5 bases). The V end was cut by 3 bases, the J end by 7 bases, with 6 bases between. The CDR3 length is 11 residues. CDR3 amino acids: CASSFGGEAFF. The CDR3 DNA sequence: TGTGCCAGCAGTTTCGGGGGTGAAGCTTTCTTT.

In this sample, this clonotype turned up many times. For the CDR3, the DNA is TGCGCCAGCAGACTATCCGGGACTAGCGCGCGGCAGTTCTTC. Its translation is CASRLSGTSARQFF. The V gene is TRBV5-1, the J gene TRBJ2-1; the match to TRBD2 covers 10 bases. This CDR3 is built from 14 residues. After removal of 5 bases from V and 12 bases from J, the junction contained 11 bases not matched to a gene. CDR1 is SGHRS and CDR2 is YFSETQ in the germline V gene.

The chain recombines TRBV27 with TRBJ1-2; D perhaps matches TRBD1 (6 bases). The CDR3 contains 12 residues. V lost 8 bases and J lost 6, with 13 bases in between. The germline CDR1 and CDR2 sequences are MNHEY and SMNVEV (reference sequence). For the CDR3, the DNA is TGTGCCAGCCGTACACAGGGCAATGGCTACACCTTC. Residues: CASRTQGNGYTF.

This clonotype has a handful of counts. The CDR3 DNA is TGCGCCAGCAGCCAAGCCCACGGCACAGATACGCAGTATTTT. Residues: CASSQAHGTDTQYF. V usage is TRBV4-1 and J usage is TRBJ2-3; D is unresolved. Trimming cost V 1 base and J 1 base, with 6 bases left between them. In germline, CDR1 is MGHRA, CDR2 YSYEKL. The CDR3 is made up of 14 amino acids.

The chain recombines TRBV7-8 with TRBJ1-4; D gene unclear. The CDR3 has 17 amino acids. Trimming took off 3 bases at V and 0 bases at J, with 14 bases between the two ends. CDR1 is SGHVS, CDR2 FQNEAQ, per germline. The CDR3 here is CASSFGPFYATNEKLFF. The CDR3 DNA follows: TGTGCCAGCAGCTTTGGCCCGTTCTATGCAACTAATGAAAAACTGTTTTTT.

The V gene is TRBV27, the J gene TRBJ1-1; D ambiguous. CDR1 and CDR2 (germline): MNHEY, SMNVEV (reference sequence). The CDR3 runs to 14 residues. V lost 3 bases and J 5 bases, leaving 13 bases between the germline ends. CDR3 coding DNA: TGTGCCAGCAGTTTGACCGGCCAAAGAACTGAAGCTTTCTTT. This gives the protein CASSLTGQRTEAFF.